The 8 T cell receptor beta chains reported below all come from one sample, sequenced in a study of blood T cell repertoires in COVID-19. The assay was immunoSEQ multiplex PCR, and TCRdb's table has in-frame clones only and misses some. The top ten hold 2% to 2.5% of the sample, which has around 280,000 clones, roughly 86% seen once. The sample taken for sequencing was peripheral blood. All receptors come from a woman between 25 and 40 years old who had recovered from COVID-19.

This chain links TRBV5-6 with TRBJ1-2; weak D call: TRBD1 (6 bases). This CDR3 contains 14 residues. The germline V and J ends were trimmed by 7 bases and 3 bases, with 16 bases remaining between them. CDR1 and CDR2 from the germline V gene are SGHDT and YYEEEE. The CDR3 sequence: CASFVVAGDYGYTF. The DNA for the CDR3 is TGTGCCAGCTTCGTTGTGGCAGGGGACTATGGCTACACCTTC. Combining the CDR3 with reference TRBV5-6 and TRBJ1-2 gives the whole variable domain DAGVTQSPTHLIKTRGQQVTLRCSPKSGHDTVSWYQQALGQGPQFIFQYYEEEERQRGNFPDRFSGHQFPNYSSELNVNALLLGDSALYLCASFVVAGDYGYTFGSGTRLTVV.

The chain joins TRBV7-9 to TRBJ1-5; 8 nucleotides match TRBD1. CDR3 size: 16 residues. Germline values: CDR1 SEHNR, CDR2 FQNEAQ (reference sequence). Trimming cost V 5 bases and J 2 bases; bases outside gene matches: 8. CDR3 loop: CASSPDRESGNQPQHF. The CDR3 DNA reads as TGTGCCAGCAGCCCGGACAGGGAGTCGGGCAATCAGCCCCAGCATTTT.

This chain uses TRBV19 with TRBJ2-7; a weak D match, TRBD1 (5 bases). The CDR3 is made up of 12 amino acids. Germline V CDR1 and CDR2: LNHDA, SQIVND (reference sequence). Deletions cut 5 bases from V and 2 bases from J, with 7 bases between. CDR3 loop: CASSAGTYEQYF. CDR3 DNA: TGTGCCAGTAGTGCAGGGACCTACGAGCAGTACTTC.

The chain carries TRBV5-6 and TRBJ2-2; 7 nucleotides match TRBD2. Germline CDR1 reads SGHDT; CDR2 reads YYEEEE. J lost 8 bases, V lost 4 bases, and 11 bases had no gene match. The CDR3 length is 15 residues. The CDR3 bases are TGTGCCAGCAGCCCGACGGGACTAAGTGGTGGGGAGCTGTTTTTT. Protein sequence: CASSPTGLSGGELFF.

The rearrangement links TRBV24-1 to TRBJ2-2, with D possibly TRBD1 on 5 matching bases. Trimming pared 8 bases from V and 0 bases from J, leaving 9 bases between. The germline gives CDR1 KGHDR, CDR2 SFDVKD. There are 14 residues in the CDR3. The CDR3 spells CATMDTSNTGELFF. As DNA, the CDR3 is TGTGCCACCATGGACACTTCGAACACCGGGGAGCTGTTTTTT.

This clone appeared a few times. This chain links TRBV11-2 with TRBJ2-7; TRBD2 aligns across 11 bases. The ends lost 2 bases at V and 7 bases at J; junction bases unmatched: 10. Germline CDR1 reads SGHAT; CDR2 reads FQNNGV. The CDR3 runs 16 residues. This chain's CDR3 is CASSLHPTSGVGEQYF. The CDR3 DNA is TGTGCCAGCAGCTTACATCCGACTAGCGGGGTCGGGGAGCAGTACTTC. Full variable domain (remainder filled in from reference TRBV11-2 and TRBJ2-7): EAGVAQSPRYKIIEKRQSVAFWCNPISGHATLYWYQQILGQGPKLLIQFQNNGVVDDSQLPKDRFSAERLKGVDSTLKIQPAKLEDSAVYLCASSLHPTSGVGEQYFGPGTRLTVT.

This chain links TRBV7-2 with TRBJ1-2; D might be TRBD1 (5 bases). Trimming cost V 1 base and J 7 bases, with 13 bases left between them. The CDR3 is 14 amino acids. Germline values: CDR1 SGHTA, CDR2 FQGNSA. CDR3 DNA sequence: TGTGCCAGCAGCTTAGATGGTGGGGGACTTGGCTACACCTTC. Protein: CASSLDGGGLGYTF.

The rearrangement links TRBV20-1 to TRBJ1-2; no clear D gene. V lost 6 bases to trimming and J lost 6 bases, with 8 bases between them. The CDR3 contains 10 residues. Germline V gene data show CDR1 as DFQATT and CDR2 as SNEGSKA (reference sequence). The CDR3 region has the DNA TGCAGTGCGCGGAGGGATGGCTACACCTTC. The encoded protein is CSARRDGYTF.